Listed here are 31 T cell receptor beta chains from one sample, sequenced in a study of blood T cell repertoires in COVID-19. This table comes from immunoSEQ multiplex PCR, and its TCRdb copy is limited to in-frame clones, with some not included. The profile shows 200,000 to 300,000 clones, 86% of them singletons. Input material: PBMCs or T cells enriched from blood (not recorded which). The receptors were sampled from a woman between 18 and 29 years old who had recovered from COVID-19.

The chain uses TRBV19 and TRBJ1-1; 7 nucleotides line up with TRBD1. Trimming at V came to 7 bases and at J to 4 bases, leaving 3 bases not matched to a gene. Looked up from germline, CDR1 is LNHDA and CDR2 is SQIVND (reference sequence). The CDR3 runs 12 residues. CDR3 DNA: TGTGCCAGTAACAGGGGATTCACTGAAGCTTTCTTT. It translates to CASNRGFTEAFF.

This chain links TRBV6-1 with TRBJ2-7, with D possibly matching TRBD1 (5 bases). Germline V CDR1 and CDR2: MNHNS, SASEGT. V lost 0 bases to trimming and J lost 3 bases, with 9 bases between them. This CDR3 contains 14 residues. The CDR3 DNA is TGTGCCAGCAGTGAAGCCCAGGGCCACTACGAGCAGTACTTC. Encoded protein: CASSEAQGHYEQYF.

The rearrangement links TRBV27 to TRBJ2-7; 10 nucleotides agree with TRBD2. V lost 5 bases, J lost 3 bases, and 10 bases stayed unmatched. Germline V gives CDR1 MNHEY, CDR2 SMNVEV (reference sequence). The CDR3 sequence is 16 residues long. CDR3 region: CASSPIKGLALYEQYF. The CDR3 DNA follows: TGTGCCAGCAGTCCTATAAAGGGACTAGCGCTCTACGAGCAGTACTTC.

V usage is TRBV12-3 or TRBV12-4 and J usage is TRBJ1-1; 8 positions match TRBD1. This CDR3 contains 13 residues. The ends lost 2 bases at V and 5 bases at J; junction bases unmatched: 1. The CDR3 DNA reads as TGTGCCAGCAGTTTATGGACAGGGACTGAAGCTTTCTTT. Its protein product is CASSLWTGTEAFF.

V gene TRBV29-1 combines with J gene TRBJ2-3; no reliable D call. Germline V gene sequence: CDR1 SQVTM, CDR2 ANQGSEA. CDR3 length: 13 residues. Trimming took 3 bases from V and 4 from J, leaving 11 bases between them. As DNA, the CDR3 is TGCAGCGTTGAGTTTATCGGTGCAGATACGCAGTATTTT. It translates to CSVEFIGADTQYF.

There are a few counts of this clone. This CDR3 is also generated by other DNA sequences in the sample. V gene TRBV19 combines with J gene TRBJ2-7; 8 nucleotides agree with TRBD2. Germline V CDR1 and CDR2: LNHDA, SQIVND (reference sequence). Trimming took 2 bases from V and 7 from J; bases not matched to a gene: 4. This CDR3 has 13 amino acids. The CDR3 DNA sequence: TGTGCCAGTAGTATACTAGCGGGTTATGAGCAGTACTTC. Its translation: CASSILAGYEQYF.

The CDR3 region is CASSQNYEQYF. The CDR3 region has the DNA TGCGCCAGCAGTCAGAACTACGAGCAGTACTTC. The chain has TRBV10-2 and TRBJ2-7; D call uncertain. CDR3 length: 11 residues. Trimming cost V 5 bases and J 3 bases, with 5 bases left between them. Germline-derived CDR1 and CDR2 are WSHSY and SAAADI.

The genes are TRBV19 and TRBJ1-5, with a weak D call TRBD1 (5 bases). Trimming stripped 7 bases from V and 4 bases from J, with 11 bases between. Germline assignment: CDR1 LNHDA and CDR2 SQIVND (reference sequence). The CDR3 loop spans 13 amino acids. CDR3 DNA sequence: TGTGCCAGTACCCCGACAGAGAATCAGCCCCAGCATTTT. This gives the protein CASTPTENQPQHF.

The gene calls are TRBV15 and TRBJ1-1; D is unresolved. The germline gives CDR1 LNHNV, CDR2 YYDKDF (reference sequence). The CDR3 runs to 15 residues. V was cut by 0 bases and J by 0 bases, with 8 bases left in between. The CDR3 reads CATSRDSSLNTEAFF. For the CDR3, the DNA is TGTGCCACCAGCAGAGATAGTAGCTTGAACACTGAAGCTTTCTTT.

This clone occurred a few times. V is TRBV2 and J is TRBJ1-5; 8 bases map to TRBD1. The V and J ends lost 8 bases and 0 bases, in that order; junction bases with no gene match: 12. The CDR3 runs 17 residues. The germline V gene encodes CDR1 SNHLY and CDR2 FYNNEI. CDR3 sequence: CASRYDRGPYSNQPQHF. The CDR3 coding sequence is TGTGCCAGCCGATACGACAGGGGCCCGTATAGCAATCAGCCCCAGCATTTT. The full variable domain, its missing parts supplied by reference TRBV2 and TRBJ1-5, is EPEVTQTPSHQVTQMGQEVILRCVPISNHLYFYWYRQILGQKVEFLVSFYNNEISEKSEIFDDQFSVERPDGSNFTLKIRSTKLEDSAMYFCASRYDRGPYSNQPQHFGDGTRLSIL.

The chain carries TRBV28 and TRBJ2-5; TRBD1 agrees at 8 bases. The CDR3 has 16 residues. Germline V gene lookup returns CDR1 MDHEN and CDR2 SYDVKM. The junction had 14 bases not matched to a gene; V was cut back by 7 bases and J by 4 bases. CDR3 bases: TGTGCCAGCACACTTCCTGGGGCAGGGGGCAGAGAGACCCAGTACTTC. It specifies CASTLPGAGGRETQYF.

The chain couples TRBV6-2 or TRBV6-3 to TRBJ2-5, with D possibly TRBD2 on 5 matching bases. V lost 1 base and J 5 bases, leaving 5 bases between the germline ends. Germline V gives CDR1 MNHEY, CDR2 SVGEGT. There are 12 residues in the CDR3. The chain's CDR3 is CASSYWRETQYF. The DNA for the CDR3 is TGTGCCAGCAGTTACTGGAGGGAGACCCAGTACTTC.

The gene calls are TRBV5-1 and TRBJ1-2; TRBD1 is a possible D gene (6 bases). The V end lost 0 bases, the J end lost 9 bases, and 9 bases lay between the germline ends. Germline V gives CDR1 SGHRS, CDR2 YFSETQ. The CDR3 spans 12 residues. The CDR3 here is CASSLDGQSYTF. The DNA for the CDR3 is TGCGCCAGCAGCTTGGACGGACAGAGCTACACCTTC.

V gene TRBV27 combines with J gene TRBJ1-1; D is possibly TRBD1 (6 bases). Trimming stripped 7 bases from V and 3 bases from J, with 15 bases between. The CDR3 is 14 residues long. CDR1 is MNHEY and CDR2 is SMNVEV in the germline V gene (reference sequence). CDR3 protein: CASIKPGGDTEAFF. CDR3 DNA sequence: TGTGCCAGCATAAAACCGGGGGGCGACACTGAAGCTTTCTTT.

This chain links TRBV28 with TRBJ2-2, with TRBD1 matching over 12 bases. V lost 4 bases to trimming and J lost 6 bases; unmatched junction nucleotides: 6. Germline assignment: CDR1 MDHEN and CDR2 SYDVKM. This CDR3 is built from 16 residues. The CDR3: CASSSPGQGASGELFF. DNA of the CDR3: TGTGCCAGCAGTTCCCCGGGACAGGGGGCGTCCGGGGAGCTGTTTTTT.

CDR3 DNA: TGTGCCAGCAATCCGGCCAGGGGTCCCCTCCACTTT. Encoded protein: CASNPARGPLHF. The rearrangement links TRBV28 to TRBJ1-6; perhaps TRBD1 as D (6 bases). V was trimmed by 7 bases and J by 13 bases, leaving 14 bases between them. The CDR3 loop spans 12 amino acids. Per germline, CDR1 MDHEN and CDR2 SYDVKM. The complete variable domain, with remaining parts taken from reference TRBV28 and TRBJ1-6, reads DVKVTQSSRYLVKRTGEKVFLECVQDMDHENMFWYRQDPGLGLRLIYFSYDVKMKEKGDIPEGYSVSREKKERFSLILESASTNQTSMYLCASNPARGPLHFGNGTRLTVT.

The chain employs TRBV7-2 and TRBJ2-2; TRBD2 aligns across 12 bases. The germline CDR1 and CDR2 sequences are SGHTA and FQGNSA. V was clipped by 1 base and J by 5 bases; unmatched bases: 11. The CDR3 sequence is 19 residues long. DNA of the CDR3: TGTGCCAGCAGCTTAGTGACTAGCGGGGGTCCGTTGGGGACCGGGGAGCTGTTTTTT. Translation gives CASSLVTSGGPLGTGELFF.

Written as DNA, the CDR3 is TGTGCCAGCAGTCGAAGCGGGGGGAGCACAGATACGCAGTATTTT. Its protein product is CASSRSGGSTDTQYF. V is TRBV28 and J is TRBJ2-3; 9 positions agree with TRBD2. V was clipped by 5 bases and J by 0 bases; unmatched bases: 3. Per the germline V gene, CDR1 is MDHEN and CDR2 is SYDVKM. CDR3 size: 15 residues.

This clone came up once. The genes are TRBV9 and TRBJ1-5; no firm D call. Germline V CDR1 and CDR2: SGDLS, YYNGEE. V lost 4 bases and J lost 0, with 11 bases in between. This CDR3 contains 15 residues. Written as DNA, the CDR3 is TGTGCCAGCAGCCCCGGGATAAATAGCAATCAGCCCCAGCATTTT. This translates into CASSPGINSNQPQHF.

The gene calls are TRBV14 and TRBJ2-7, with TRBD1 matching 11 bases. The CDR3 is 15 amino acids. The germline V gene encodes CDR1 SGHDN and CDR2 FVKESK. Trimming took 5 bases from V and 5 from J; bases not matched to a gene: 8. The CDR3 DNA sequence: TGTGCCAGCAGCTCCCGGGACAGGGGGATCCACGAGCAGTACTTC. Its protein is CASSSRDRGIHEQYF.

CDR3 loop: CASSDRSGSVNEQFF. DNA for the CDR3: TGTGCCAGCAGCGACCGCAGCGGGAGTGTAAATGAGCAGTTCTTC. J is TRBJ2-1 and V is TRBV9; TRBD2 matches at 8 bases. CDR1 is SGDLS and CDR2 is YYNGEE in the germline V gene. The V and J ends lost 3 bases and 7 bases, in that order; junction bases with no gene match: 9. The CDR3 has 15 amino acids. Using reference TRBV9 and TRBJ2-1 for the parts outside the CDR3, the full variable domain is DSGVTQTPKHLITATGQRVTLRCSPRSGDLSVYWYQQSLDQGLQFLIQYYNGEERAKGNILERFSAQQFPDLHSELNLSSLELGDSALYFCASSDRSGSVNEQFFGPGTRLTVL.

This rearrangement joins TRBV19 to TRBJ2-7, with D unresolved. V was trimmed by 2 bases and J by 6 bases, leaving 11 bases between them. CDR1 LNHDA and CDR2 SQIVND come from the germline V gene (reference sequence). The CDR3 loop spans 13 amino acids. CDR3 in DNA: TGTGCCAGTAGTATAACAACCCGTTCCGAGCAGTACTTC. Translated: CASSITTRSEQYF.

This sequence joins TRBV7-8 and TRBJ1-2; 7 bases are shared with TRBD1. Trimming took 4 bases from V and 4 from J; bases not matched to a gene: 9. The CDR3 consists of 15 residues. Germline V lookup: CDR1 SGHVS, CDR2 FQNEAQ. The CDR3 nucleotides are TGTGCCAGCAGCTCCACCGGGACAGCATTCTATGGCTACACCTTC. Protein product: CASSSTGTAFYGYTF.

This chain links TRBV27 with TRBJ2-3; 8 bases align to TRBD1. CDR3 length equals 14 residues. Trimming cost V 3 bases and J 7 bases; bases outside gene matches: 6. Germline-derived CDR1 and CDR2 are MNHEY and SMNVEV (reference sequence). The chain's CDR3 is CASSFRTGRNTQYF. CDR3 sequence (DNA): TGTGCCAGCAGTTTCCGGACAGGGCGAAATACGCAGTATTTT.

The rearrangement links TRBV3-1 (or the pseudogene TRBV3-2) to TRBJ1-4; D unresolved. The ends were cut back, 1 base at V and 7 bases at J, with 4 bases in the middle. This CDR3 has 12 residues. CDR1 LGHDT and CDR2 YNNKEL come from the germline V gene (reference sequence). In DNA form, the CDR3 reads TGTGCCAGCAGCCAAGCTTTTGAAAAACTGTTTTTT. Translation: CASSQAFEKLFF.

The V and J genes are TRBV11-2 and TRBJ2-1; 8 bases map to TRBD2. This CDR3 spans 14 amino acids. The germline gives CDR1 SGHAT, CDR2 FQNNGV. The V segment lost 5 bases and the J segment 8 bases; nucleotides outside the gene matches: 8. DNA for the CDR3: TGTGCCAGCAGCCGGTTAGCGGGACGGGATGAGCAGTTCTTC. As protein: CASSRLAGRDEQFF.

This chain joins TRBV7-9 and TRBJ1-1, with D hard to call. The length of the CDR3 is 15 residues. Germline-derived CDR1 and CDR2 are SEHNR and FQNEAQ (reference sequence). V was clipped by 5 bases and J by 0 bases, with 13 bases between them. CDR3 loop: CASSPRRGVNTEAFF. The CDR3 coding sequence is TGTGCCAGCAGCCCAAGGCGGGGAGTGAACACTGAAGCTTTCTTT.

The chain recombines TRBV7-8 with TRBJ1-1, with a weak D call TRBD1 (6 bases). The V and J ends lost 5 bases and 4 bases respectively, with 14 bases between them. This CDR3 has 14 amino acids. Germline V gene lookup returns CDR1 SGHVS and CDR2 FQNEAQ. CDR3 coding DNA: TGTGCCAGCAGCCCCGGGGGGCGAGGCACTGAAGCTTTCTTT. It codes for CASSPGGRGTEAFF.

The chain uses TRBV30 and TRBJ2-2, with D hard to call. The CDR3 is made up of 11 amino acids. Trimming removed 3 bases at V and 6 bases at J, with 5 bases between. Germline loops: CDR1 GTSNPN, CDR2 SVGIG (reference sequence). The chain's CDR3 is CAWRFAGELFF. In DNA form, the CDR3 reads TGTGCCTGGAGATTCGCCGGGGAGCTGTTTTTT.

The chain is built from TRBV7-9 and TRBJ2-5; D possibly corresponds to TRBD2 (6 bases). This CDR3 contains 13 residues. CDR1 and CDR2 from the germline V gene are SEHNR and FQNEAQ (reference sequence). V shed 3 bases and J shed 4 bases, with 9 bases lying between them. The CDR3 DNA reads TGTGCCAGCAGCTTTGCGGGGCCAGAGACCCAGTACTTC. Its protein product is CASSFAGPETQYF.

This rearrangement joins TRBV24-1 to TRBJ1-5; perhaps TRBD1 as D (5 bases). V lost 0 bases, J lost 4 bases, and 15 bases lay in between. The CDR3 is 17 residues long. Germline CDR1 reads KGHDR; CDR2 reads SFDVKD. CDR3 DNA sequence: TGTGCCACCAGTGATTTGGATAGCAGGGAGGGAAATCAGCCCCAGCATTTT. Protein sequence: CATSDLDSREGNQPQHF.